This T cell receptor (beta chain) came from a study of cytomegalovirus exposure and HLA in healthy donors. Trimming at V came to 5 bases and at J to 7 bases, leaving 6 bases not matched to a gene. Germline V gene data show CDR1 as MNHEY and CDR2 as SMNVEV (reference sequence). The CDR3 totals 15 residues. Remarks on this clone: Its antigen remains unknown.

The study, taken as a whole, reports: Later examination showed HLA-associated TCR beta chains had greater clonal expansion than equally common others. Association of a missense DCLRE1C variant with TCR beta V- and J-gene trimming was reported in a later analysis. The listing of 150 to 200 TCR beta chains classed them as cytomegalovirus-associated.

A multiplex PCR was run with 60 Vbeta primers and 13 Jbeta primers. Data came from immunoSEQ multiplex PCR; TCRdb stores just in-frame clones and leaves some out. The sample lists some 120,000 clones; 65% were seen once. The sample was PBMCs. This chain uses TRBV27 with TRBJ2-2; 11 bases align to TRBD2. The origin of this receptor is a woman aged 40 to 50 in good health and CMV-seropositive. The CDR3 sequence is CASSARLAGHGELFF. As DNA, the CDR3 is TGTGCCAGCAGTGCTCGACTAGCGGGACACGGGGAGCTGTTTTTT.